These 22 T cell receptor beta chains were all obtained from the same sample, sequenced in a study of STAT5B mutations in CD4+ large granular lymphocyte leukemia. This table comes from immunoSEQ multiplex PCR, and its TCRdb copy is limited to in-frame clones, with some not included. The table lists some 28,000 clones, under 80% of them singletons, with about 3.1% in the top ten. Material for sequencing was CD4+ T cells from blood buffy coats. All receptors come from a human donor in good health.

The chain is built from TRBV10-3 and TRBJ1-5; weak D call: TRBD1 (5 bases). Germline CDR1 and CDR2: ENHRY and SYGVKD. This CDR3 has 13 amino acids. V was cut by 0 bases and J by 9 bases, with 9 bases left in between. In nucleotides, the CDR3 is TGTGCCATCAGTGAGTCATTGCAGGGGCCCCAGCATTTT. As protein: CAISESLQGPQHF.

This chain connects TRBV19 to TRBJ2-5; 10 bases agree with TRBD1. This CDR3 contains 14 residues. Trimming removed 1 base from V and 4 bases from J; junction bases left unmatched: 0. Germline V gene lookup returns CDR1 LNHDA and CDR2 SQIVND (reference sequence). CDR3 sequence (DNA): TGTGCCAGTAGTATAGGGGACAGGGGAGAGACCCAGTACTTC. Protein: CASSIGDRGETQYF.

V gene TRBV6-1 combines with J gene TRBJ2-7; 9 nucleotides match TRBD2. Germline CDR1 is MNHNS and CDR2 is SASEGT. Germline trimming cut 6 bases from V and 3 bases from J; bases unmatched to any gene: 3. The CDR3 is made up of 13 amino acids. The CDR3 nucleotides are TGTGCCAGCAGCAGGACTAGCGACTACGAGCAGTACTTC. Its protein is CASSRTSDYEQYF.

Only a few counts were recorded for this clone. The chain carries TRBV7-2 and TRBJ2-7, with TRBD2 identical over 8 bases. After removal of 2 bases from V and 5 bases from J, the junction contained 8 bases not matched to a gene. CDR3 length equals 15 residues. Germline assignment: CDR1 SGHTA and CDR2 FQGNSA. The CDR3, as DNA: TGTGCCAGCAGCTTAACCCGGGGGGGGAACCACGAGCAGTACTTC. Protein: CASSLTRGGNHEQYF. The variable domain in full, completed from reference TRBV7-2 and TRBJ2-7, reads GAGVSQSPSNKVTEKGKDVELRCDPISGHTALYWYRQSLGQGLEFLIYFQGNSAPDKSGLPSDRFSAERTGGSVSTLTIQRTQQEDSAVYLCASSLTRGGNHEQYFGPGTRLTVT.

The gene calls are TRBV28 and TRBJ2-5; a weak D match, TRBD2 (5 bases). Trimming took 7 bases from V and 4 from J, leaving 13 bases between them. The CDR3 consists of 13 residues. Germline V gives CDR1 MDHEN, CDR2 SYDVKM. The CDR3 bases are TGTGCCAGCATCCCGGGGAGTCTAGAGACCCAGTACTTC. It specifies CASIPGSLETQYF.

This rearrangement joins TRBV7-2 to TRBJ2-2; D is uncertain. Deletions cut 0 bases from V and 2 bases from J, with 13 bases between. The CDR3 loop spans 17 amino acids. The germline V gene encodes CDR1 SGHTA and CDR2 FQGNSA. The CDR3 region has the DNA TGTGCCAGCAGCTTAGCAGGGATTAGCTTAAACACCGGGGAGCTGTTTTTT. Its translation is CASSLAGISLNTGELFF.

CDR3 DNA: TGTGCCAGCAGTGAAGAAGTGGGACTAGCGATATTCTACGAGCAGTACTTC. Protein: CASSEEVGLAIFYEQYF. The genes are TRBV6-1 and TRBJ2-7; 10 bases line up with TRBD2. The V gene end was trimmed by 1 base and the J gene end by 3 bases; junction bases not matched to a gene: 9. CDR1 is MNHNS and CDR2 is SASEGT in the germline V gene. CDR3 length: 17 residues.

The CDR3 coding sequence is TGTGCCAGCGCCCGGGACAGGGGATCTAACTATGGCTACACCTTC. Amino acids: CASARDRGSNYGYTF. The V gene is TRBV2, the J gene TRBJ1-2; TRBD1 aligns across 10 bases. CDR3 length equals 15 residues. The V gene's germline CDR1 is SNHLY and CDR2 FYNNEI. V lost 8 bases, J lost 0 bases, and 6 bases stayed unmatched.

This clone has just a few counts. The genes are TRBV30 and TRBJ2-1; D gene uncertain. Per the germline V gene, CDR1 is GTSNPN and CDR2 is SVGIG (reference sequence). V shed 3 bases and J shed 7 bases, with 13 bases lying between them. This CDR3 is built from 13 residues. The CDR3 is CAWSALTANEQFF. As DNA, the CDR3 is TGTGCCTGGAGCGCCTTGACGGCGAATGAGCAGTTCTTC.

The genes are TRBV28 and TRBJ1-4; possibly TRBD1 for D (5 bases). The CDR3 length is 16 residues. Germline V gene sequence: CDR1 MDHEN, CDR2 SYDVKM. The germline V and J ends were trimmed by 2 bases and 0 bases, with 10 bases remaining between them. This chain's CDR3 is CASSLPTGPTNEKLFF. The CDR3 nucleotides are TGTGCCAGCAGTTTACCCACAGGCCCAACTAATGAAAAACTGTTTTTT.

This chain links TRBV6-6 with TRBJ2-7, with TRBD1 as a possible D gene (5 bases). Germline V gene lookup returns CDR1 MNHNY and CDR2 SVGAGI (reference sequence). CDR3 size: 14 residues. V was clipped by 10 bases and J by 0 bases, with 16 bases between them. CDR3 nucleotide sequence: TGTGCCACCACGACGGACACGAGCTCCTACGAGCAGTACTTC. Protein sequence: CATTTDTSSYEQYF.

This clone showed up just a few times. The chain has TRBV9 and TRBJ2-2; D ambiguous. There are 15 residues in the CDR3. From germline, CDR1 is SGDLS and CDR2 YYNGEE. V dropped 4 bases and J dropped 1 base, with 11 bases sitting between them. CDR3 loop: CASSPKWKNTGELFF. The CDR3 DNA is TGTGCCAGCAGCCCCAAGTGGAAGAACACCGGGGAGCTGTTTTTT.

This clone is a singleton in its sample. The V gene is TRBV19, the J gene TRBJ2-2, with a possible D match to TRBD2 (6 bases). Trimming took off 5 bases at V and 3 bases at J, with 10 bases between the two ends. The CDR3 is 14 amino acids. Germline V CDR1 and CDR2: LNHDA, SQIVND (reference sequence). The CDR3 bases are TGTGCCAGTAGTTGGCGGGGATACACCGGGGAGCTGTTTTTT. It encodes CASSWRGYTGELFF.

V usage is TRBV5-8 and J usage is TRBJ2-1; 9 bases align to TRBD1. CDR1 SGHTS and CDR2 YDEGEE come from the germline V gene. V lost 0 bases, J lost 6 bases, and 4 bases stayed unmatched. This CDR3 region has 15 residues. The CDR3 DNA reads TGTGCCAGCAGCTTGGCCGTGACAGGGGGCAATGAGCAGTTCTTC. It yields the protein CASSLAVTGGNEQFF.

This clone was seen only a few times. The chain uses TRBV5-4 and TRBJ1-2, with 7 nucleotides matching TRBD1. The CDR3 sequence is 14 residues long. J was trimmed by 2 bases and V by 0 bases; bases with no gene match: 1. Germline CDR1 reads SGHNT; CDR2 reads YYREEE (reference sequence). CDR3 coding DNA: TGTGCCAGCAGCTTGGAGGACAGGAACTATGGCTACACCTTC. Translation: CASSLEDRNYGYTF.

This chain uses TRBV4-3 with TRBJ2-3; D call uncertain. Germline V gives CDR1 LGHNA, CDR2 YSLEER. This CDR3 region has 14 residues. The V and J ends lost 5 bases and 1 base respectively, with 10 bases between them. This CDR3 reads CASSVSSRTDTQYF. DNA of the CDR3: TGCGCCAGCAGCGTCTCCTCTCGCACAGATACGCAGTATTTT.

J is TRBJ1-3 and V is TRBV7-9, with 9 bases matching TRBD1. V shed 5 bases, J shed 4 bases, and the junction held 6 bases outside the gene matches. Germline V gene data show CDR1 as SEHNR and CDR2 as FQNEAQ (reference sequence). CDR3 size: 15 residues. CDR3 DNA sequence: TGTGCCAGCAGCCAACCGGGACAGGGAGGAAACACCATATATTTT. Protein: CASSQPGQGGNTIYF.

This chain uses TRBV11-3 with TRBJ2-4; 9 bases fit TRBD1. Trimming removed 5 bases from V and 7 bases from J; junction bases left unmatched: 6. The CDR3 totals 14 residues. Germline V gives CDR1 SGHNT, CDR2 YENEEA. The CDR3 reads CASSPPGQGNIQYF. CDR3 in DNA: TGTGCCAGCAGCCCACCGGGACAGGGCAACATTCAGTACTTC.

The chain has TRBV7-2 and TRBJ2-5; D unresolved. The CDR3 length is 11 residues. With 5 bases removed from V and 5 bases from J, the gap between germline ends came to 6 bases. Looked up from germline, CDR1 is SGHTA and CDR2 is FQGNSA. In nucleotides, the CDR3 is TGTGCCAGCAGCCGATGGGAGACCCAGTACTTC. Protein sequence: CASSRWETQYF.

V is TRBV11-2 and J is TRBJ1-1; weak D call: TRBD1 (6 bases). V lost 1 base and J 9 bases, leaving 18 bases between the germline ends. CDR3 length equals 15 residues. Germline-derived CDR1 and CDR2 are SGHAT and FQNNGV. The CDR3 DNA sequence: TGTGCCAGCAGCTTAGGTGGGACGGGGGCAGGGAAAGCTTTCTTT. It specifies CASSLGGTGAGKAFF.

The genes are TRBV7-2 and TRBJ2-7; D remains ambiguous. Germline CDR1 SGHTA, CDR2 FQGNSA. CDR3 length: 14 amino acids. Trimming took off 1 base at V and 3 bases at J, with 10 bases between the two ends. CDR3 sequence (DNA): TGTGCCAGCAGCTTAGTGCCTGGCTTCTACGAGCAGTACTTC. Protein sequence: CASSLVPGFYEQYF. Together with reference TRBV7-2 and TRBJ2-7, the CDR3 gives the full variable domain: GAGVSQSPSNKVTEKGKDVELRCDPISGHTALYWYRQSLGQGLEFLIYFQGNSAPDKSGLPSDRFSAERTGGSVSTLTIQRTQQEDSAVYLCASSLVPGFYEQYFGPGTRLTVT.

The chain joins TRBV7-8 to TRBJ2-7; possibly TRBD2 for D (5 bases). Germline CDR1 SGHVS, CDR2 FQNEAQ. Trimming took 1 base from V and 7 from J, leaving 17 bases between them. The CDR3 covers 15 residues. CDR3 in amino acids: CASSLGRQPTGEQYF. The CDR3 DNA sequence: TGTGCCAGCAGCTTAGGGAGGCAGCCGACTGGGGAGCAGTACTTC.